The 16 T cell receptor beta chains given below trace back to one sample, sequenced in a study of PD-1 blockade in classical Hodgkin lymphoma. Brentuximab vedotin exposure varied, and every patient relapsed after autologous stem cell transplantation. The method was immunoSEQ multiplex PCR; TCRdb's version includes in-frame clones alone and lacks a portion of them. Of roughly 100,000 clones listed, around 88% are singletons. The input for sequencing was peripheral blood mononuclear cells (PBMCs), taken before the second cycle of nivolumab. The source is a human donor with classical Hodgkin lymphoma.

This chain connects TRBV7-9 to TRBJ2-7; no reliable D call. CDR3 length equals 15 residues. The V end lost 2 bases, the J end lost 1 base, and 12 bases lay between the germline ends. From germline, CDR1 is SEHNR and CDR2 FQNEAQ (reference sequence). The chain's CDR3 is CASSLWSVESYEQYF. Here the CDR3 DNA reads TGTGCCAGCAGCTTATGGTCGGTAGAATCCTACGAGCAGTACTTC.

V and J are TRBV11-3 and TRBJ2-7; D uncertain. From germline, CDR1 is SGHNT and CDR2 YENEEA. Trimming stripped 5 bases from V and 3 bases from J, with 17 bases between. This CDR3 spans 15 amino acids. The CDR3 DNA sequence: TGTGCCAGCAGCCCGAGGCGTGTCCCCCTCTACGAGCAGTACTTC. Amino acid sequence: CASSPRRVPLYEQYF.

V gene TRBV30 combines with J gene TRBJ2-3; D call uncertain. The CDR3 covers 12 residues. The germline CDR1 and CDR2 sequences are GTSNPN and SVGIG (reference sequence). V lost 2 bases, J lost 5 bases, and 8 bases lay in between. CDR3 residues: CAWSIAVDTQYF. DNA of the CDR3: TGTGCCTGGAGTATTGCCGTAGATACGCAGTATTTT.

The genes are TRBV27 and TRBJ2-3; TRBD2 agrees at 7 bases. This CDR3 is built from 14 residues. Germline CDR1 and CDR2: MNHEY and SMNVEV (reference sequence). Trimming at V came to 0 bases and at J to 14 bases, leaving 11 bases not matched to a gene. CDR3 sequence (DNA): TGTGCCAGCAGTTTATCGAAGGGAGGCGGGGGACGGTATTTT. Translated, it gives CASSLSKGGGGRYF.

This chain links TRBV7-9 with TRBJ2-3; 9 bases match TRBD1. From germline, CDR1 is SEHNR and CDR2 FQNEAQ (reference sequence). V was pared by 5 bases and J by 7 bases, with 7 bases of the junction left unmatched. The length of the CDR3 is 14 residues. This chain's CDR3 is CASSRDREVNTQYF. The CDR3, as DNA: TGTGCCAGCAGCAGGGACAGGGAAGTAAATACGCAGTATTTT.

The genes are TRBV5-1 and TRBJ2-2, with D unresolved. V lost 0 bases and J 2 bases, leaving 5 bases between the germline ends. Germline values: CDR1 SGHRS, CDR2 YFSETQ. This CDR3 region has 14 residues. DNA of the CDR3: TGCGCCAGCAGCTTGGGACGAAACACCGGGGAGCTGTTTTTT. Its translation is CASSLGRNTGELFF.

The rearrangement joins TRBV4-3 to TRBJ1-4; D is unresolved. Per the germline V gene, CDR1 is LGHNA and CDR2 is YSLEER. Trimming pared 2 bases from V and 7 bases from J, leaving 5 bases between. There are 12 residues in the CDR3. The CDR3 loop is CASSQLGEKLFF. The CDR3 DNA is TGCGCCAGCAGCCAACTCGGTGAAAAACTGTTTTTT.

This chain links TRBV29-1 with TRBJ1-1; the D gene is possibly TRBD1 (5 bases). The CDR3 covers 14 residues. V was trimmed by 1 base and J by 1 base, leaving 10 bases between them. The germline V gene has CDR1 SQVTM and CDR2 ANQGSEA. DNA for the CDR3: TGCAGCGTTGAAGGGGGGGGAACGAACACTGAAGCTTTCTTT. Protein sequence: CSVEGGGTNTEAFF.

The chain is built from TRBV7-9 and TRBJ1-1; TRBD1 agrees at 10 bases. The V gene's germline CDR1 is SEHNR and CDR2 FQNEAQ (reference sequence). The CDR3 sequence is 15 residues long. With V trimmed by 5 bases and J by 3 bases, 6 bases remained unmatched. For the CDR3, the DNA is TGTGCCAGCAGCATAACCGGGACAGGGGACACTGAAGCTTTCTTT. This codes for CASSITGTGDTEAFF. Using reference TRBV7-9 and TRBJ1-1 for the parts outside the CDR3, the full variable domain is DTGVSQNPRHKITKRGQNVTFRCDPISEHNRLYWYRQTLGQGPEFLTYFQNEAQLEKSRLLSDRFSAERPKGSFSTLEIQRTEQGDSAMYLCASSITGTGDTEAFFGQGTRLTVV.

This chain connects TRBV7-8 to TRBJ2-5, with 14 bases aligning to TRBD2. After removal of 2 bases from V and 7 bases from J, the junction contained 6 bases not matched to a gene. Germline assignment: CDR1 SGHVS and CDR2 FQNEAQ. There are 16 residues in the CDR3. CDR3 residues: CASSLSTSGGAGTQYF. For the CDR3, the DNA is TGTGCCAGCAGCTTATCGACTAGCGGGGGGGCGGGGACCCAGTACTTC.

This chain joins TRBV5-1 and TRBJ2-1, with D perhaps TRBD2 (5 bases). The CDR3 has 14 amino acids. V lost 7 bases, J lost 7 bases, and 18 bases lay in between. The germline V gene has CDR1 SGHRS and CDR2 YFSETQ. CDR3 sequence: CASARIEGVNEQFF. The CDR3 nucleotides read TGCGCCAGCGCGCGGATAGAGGGAGTTAATGAGCAGTTCTTC. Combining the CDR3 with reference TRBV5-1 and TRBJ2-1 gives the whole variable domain KAGVTQTPRYLIKTRGQQVTLSCSPISGHRSVSWYQQTPGQGLQFLFEYFSETQRNKGNFPGRFSGRQFSNSRSEMNVSTLELGDSALYLCASARIEGVNEQFFGPGTRLTVL.

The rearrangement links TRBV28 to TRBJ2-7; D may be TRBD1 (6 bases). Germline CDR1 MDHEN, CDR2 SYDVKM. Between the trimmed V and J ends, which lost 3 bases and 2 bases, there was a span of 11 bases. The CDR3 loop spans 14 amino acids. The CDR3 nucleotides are TGTGCCAGCAGTTTTGGCAGGGGAACCTACGAGCAGTACTTC. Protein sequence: CASSFGRGTYEQYF.

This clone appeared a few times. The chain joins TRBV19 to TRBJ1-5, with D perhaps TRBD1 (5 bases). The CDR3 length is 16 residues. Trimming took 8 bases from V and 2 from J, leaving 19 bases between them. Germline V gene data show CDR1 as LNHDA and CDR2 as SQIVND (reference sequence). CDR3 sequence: CASEGDQGWGNQPQHF. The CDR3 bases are TGTGCCAGTGAGGGAGATCAGGGTTGGGGCAATCAGCCCCAGCATTTT.

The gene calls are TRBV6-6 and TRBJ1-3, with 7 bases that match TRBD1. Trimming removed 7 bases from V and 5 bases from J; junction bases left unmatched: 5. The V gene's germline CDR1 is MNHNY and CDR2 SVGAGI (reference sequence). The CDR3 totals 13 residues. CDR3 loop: CASTAGQRNTIYF. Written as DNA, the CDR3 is TGTGCCAGCACGGCGGGACAGCGAAACACCATATATTTT.

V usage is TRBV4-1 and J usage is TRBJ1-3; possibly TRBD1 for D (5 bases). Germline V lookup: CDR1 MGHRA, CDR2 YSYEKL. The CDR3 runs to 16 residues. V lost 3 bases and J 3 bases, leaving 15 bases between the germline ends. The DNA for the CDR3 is TGCGCCAGCAGCCAGGAGCGGGGCTGGGGTGGAAACACCATATATTTT. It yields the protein CASSQERGWGGNTIYF.

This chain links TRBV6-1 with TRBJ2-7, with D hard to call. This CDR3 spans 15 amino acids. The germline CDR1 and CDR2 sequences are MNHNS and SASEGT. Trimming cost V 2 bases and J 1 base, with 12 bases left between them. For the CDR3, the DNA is TGTGCCAGCAGTGAAATTTGGTACACATCCTACGAGCAGTACTTC. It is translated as CASSEIWYTSYEQYF.